This T cell receptor (beta chain) came from a study of post-analysis software for immune sequencing data. General study findings and limits: Several TRBV segments (TRBV5-6, TRBV5-1 and TRBV20-1 among them) occurred more frequently in patients than in controls.

In the case of this clonotype: The antigen remains undetermined.

The V gene end was trimmed by 1 base and the J gene end by 14 bases; junction bases not matched to a gene: 4. In germline, CDR1 is DFQATT, CDR2 SNEGSKA (reference sequence). The CDR3 runs to 12 residues. Unique molecular identifiers were built into the TCR beta cDNA libraries. A single record per CDR3 protein comes from TCRdb applying MiXCR to the PCR reads. The sample records hundreds of thousands of distinct CDR3 sequences, 55% to 60% being singletons. J is TRBJ2-1 and V is TRBV20-1, with 11 positions matching TRBD2. This clonotype was sampled from a girl aged 2 to 9 with multiple sclerosis. Sequenced material: blood. Here the CDR3 reads CSARATSGIEFF. DNA for the CDR3: TGCAGTGCTAGAGCGACTAGCGGGATTGAGTTCTTC.